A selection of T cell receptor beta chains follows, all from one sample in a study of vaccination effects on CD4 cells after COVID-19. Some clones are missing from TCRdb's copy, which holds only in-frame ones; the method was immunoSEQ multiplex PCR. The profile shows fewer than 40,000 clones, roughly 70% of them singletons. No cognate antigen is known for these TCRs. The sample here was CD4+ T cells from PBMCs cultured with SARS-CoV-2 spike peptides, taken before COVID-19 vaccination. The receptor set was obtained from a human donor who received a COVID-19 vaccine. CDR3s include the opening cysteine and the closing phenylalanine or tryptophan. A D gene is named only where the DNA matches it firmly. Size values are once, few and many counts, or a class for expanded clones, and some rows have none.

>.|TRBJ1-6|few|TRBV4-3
CASSQEMYSPLHF
TGCGCCAGCAGCCAAGAAATGTATTCACCCCTCCACTTT
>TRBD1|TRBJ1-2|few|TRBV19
CASSDTGALVGYTF
TGTGCCAGTAGTGACACAGGGGCCCTGGTTGGCTACACCTTC
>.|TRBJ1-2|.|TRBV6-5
CASRGTGTHGYTF
TGTGCCAGCAGGGGGACCGGGACTCATGGCTACACCTTC
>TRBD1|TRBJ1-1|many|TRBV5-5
CASSFSGGGGTEAFF
TGTGCCAGCAGCTTCTCAGGGGGCGGGGGGACTGAAGCTTTCTTT
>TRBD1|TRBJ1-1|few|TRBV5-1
CASSRDRGHLNTEAFF
TGCGCCAGCAGTAGGGACAGGGGACATCTGAACACTGAAGCTTTCTTT
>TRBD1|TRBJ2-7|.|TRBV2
CASSEAGRGSYEQYF
TGTGCCAGCAGTGAAGCGGGCAGGGGGTCCTACGAGCAGTACTTC
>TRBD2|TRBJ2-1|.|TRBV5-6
CASSSLTSGRASYNEQFF
TGTGCCAGCAGCTCCTTGACTAGCGGGAGGGCCTCCTACAATGAGCAGTTCTTC
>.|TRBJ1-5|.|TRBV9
CASSEGGEQPQHF
TGTGCCAGCAGCGAGGGGGGCGAGCAGCCCCAGCATTTT
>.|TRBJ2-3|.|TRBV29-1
CSVVNTDFSPLGTQYF
TGCAGCGTTGTGAATACAGATTTTTCCCCCCTTGGTACGCAGTATTTT
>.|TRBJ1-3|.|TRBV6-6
CASSYPRDSGNTIYF
TGTGCCAGCAGTTACCCCAGGGACTCTGGAAACACCATATATTTT
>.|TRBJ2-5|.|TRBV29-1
CSVRDLGGGWGGETQYF
TGCAGCGTTCGCGATCTAGGGGGCGGATGGGGAGGAGAGACCCAGTACTTC
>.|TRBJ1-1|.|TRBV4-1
CASSQVFGSPEAFF
TGCGCCAGCAGCCAAGTATTCGGGAGCCCAGAAGCTTTCTTT
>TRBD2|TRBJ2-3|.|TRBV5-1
CASSASGTVDTQYF
TGCGCCAGCAGCGCTAGCGGGACGGTAGATACGCAGTATTTT
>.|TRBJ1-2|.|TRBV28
CASTGGGPLGSGYTF
TGTGCCAGCACCGGGGGGGGGCCTCTCGGATCTGGCTACACCTTC
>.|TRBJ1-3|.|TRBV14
CASSPLGPGNTIYF
TGTGCCAGCAGCCCCCTGGGACCTGGAAACACCATATATTTT
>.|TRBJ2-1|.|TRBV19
CASSLYRFGGSYNEQFF
TGTGCCAGTAGTTTATACAGGTTCGGGGGCTCCTACAATGAGCAGTTCTTC
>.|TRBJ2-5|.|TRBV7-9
CASSLRGNQETQYF
TGTGCCAGCAGCTTGCGGGGTAACCAAGAGACCCAGTACTTC
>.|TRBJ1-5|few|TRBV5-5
CASSLHTGGYSNQPQHF
TGTGCCAGCAGCCTACACACGGGGGGATATAGCAATCAGCCCCAGCATTTT
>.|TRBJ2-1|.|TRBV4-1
CASSKTGTNYNEQFF
TGCGCCAGCAGCAAGACCGGGACAAACTACAATGAGCAGTTCTTC
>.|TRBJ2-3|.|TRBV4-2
CASSQDYDTQYF
TGTGCCAGCAGCCAAGATTACGATACGCAGTATTTT
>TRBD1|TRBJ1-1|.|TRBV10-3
CAISELGQGNTEAFF
TGTGCCATCAGTGAGTTAGGACAGGGGAACACTGAAGCTTTCTTT
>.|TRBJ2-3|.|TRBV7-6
CASSLVGGVGSTDTQYF
TGTGCCAGCAGCTTAGTTGGCGGAGTCGGGAGCACAGATACGCAGTATTTT
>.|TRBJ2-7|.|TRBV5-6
CASSFGRIGNYEQYF
TGTGCCAGCAGTTTTGGTAGGATAGGGAACTACGAGCAGTACTTC
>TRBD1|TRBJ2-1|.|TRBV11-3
CASSTRDRNEQFF
TGTGCCAGCAGTACTAGGGACAGAAATGAGCAGTTCTTC
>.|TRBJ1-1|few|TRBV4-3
CASSRVRDQRAAFF
TGCGCCAGCAGCCGTGTCCGGGATCAACGGGCAGCTTTCTTT
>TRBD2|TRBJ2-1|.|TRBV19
CASSWSSGQSGSGRALSYNEQFF
TGTGCCAGTAGTTGGAGCTCAGGACAGTCTGGTAGCGGGAGGGCCCTGTCCTACAATGAGCAGTTCTTC
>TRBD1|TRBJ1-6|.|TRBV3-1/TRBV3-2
CASSQRTGQNSPLHF
TGTGCCAGCAGCCAAAGGACGGGACAGAATTCACCCCTCCACTTT
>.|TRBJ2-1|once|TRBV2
CASSEISGGYNEQFF
TGTGCCAGCAGTGAAATATCTGGGGGGTACAATGAGCAGTTCTTC
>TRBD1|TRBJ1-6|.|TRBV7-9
CASSRRTGGPLYNSPLHF
TGTGCCAGCAGCCGACGGACAGGGGGCCCTCTCTATAATTCACCCCTCCACTTT
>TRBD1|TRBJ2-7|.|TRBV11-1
CASSLVKGGASYEQYF
TGTGCCAGCAGCTTAGTGAAAGGGGGCGCGTCCTACGAGCAGTACTTC